This T cell receptor beta chain was identified in a study of blood T cells in healthy people across ages. For the second PCR, which ran for about 7 to 12 cycles, a sample-barcoded 5' primer and a J-beta primer mix were used. TCRdb fed the 5' RACE reads into MiXCR, producing one record per CDR3 protein. Of over 1,500,000 distinct CDR3 sequences in the sample, about two fifths were seen once. V was clipped by 2 bases and J by 5 bases; unmatched bases: 14. Germline values: CDR1 MGHRA, CDR2 YSYEKL. The CDR3 runs 18 residues. About this clonotype: No antigen is known for it.

Study-wide results and caveats: The study could not conclusively compare naive and antigen-experienced cells, given its unsorted PBMCs.

Specimen: blood. The sequence derives from a human donor in good health. The chain recombines TRBV4-1 with TRBJ1-1; TRBD1 matches at 10 bases. The CDR3 nucleotides are TGCGCCAGCAGCCAATGGTTTCTAAGGACAGGGGGGATGACTGAAGCTTTCTTT. This translates into CASSQWFLRTGGMTEAFF.